Below are 20 T cell receptor beta chains sequenced from a single sample in a study of a mutant IDH1 vaccine in newly diagnosed glioma. Time point meaning: week 35, safety follow-up. Every single dose of the vaccine, 300 ug of mutant IDH1 20-mer peptide, came with topical imiquimod. No antigen has been identified for these receptors. Some clones are missing from TCRdb's copy, which holds only in-frame ones; the method was immunoSEQ multiplex PCR. The repertoire includes fewer than 90,000 clones, less than 90% of them detected once, and about an eighth sits in the top ten. The sample here was PBMCs, taken from a glioma patient whose treatment included an IDH1 peptide vaccine. The receptors were gathered from a man aged 18 to 30 with glioma.

CDR3 protein: CASSPPSGKAEAFF. Here the CDR3 DNA reads TGTGCCAGCAGTCCCCCATCCGGGAAAGCTGAAGCTTTCTTT. The chain uses TRBV6-6 and TRBJ1-1; no definite D call. From germline, CDR1 is MNHNY and CDR2 SVGAGI (reference sequence). The CDR3 spans 14 residues. V lost 5 bases to trimming and J lost 6 bases, with 16 bases between them.

V usage is TRBV21-1 and J usage is TRBJ1-2; no DNA check was done on the table's D call, TRBD1. TRBV21-1 is classified as a pseudogene. This CDR3 comprises 18 residues. The CDR3 is CASSKREGQGLANYGYTF. The CDR3 bases are TGTGCCAGCAGCAAAAGGGAGGGACAGGGCTTAGCTAACTATGGCTACACCTTC.

This clone appeared a single time. The chain recombines TRBV23-1 with TRBJ2-5, with a weak D call TRBD2 (6 bases). TRBV23-1 is given ORF status, its function remaining uncertain. V lost 3 bases and J lost 3, with 14 bases in between. This CDR3 is 15 amino acids long. The CDR3 sequence is CASSHRDSKEETQYF. The CDR3 nucleotides read TGCGCCAGCAGTCATAGGGACTCCAAGGAAGAGACCCAGTACTTC.

The chain links TRBV7-2 to TRBJ1-3, with D maybe TRBD1 (5 bases). V was shortened by 1 base and J by 1 base, with 11 bases between the two germline ends. Germline lookup yields CDR1 SGHTA and CDR2 FQGNSA. The CDR3 extends over 16 amino acids. The CDR3 DNA is TGTGCCAGCAGCTTAGTGGGGGGGGAGTCTGGAAACACCATATATTTT. It is translated as CASSLVGGESGNTIYF.

The chain links TRBV7-2 to TRBJ1-5; D is unresolved. CDR1 is SGHTA and CDR2 is FQGNSA in the germline V gene. The CDR3 covers 13 residues. Trimming stripped 3 bases from V and 1 base from J, with 4 bases between. The CDR3 sequence: CASSFRSNQPQHF. The CDR3 DNA reads as TGTGCCAGCAGCTTTAGGAGCAATCAGCCCCAGCATTTT.

This clone was recorded only once. The chain combines TRBV11-2 with TRBJ1-5; tentatively, D is TRBD1 (5 bases). Deletions cut 0 bases from V and 7 bases from J, with 7 bases between. The CDR3 is made up of 13 amino acids. Germline CDR1 is SGHAT and CDR2 is FQNNGV. The CDR3 protein is CASSLDRGQPQHF. The CDR3 DNA reads as TGTGCCAGCAGCTTAGATCGGGGGCAGCCCCAGCATTTT.

This clone was counted a single time. The chain is built from TRBV6-6 and TRBJ1-2, with a possible D match to TRBD1 (5 bases). The CDR3 is made up of 16 amino acids. CDR1 MNHNY and CDR2 SVGAGI come from the germline V gene (reference sequence). V lost 8 bases, J lost 4 bases, and 23 bases lay in between. The CDR3 spells CASDKTARQRGYGYTF. The CDR3 coding sequence is TGTGCCAGCGATAAGACAGCGCGTCAAAGGGGCTATGGCTACACCTTC.

The chain joins TRBV6-6 to TRBJ1-2; 9 bases map to TRBD1. Germline CDR1 reads MNHNY; CDR2 reads SVGAGI (reference sequence). V lost 2 bases and J lost 2; bases outside the gene matches: 6. This CDR3 contains 16 residues. The CDR3 DNA follows: TGTGCCAGCAGTTACCGGGGACAGGGTGGCAACTATGGCTACACCTTC. Its protein is CASSYRGQGGNYGYTF.

J is TRBJ1-1 and V is TRBV16; D not resolved. V lost 0 bases, J lost 4 bases, and 9 bases lay in between. CDR1 and CDR2 (germline): KGHSY, FQNENV. CDR3 length: 14 amino acids. Here the CDR3 reads CASSQSGSATEAFF. The CDR3 DNA reads TGTGCCAGCAGCCAATCAGGGTCGGCCACTGAAGCTTTCTTT.

The chain links TRBV7-9 to TRBJ2-2; 10 bases fit TRBD1. Germline trimming cut 5 bases from V and 3 bases from J; bases unmatched to any gene: 3. CDR1 and CDR2 (germline): SEHNR, FQNEAQ (reference sequence). This CDR3 spans 15 amino acids. This chain's CDR3 is CASSRDRGYTGELFF. DNA of the CDR3: TGTGCCAGCAGCCGGGACAGGGGCTACACCGGGGAGCTGTTTTTT.

In this sample, this clone turned up a few times. The chain recombines TRBV29-1 with TRBJ1-1, with D possibly being TRBD1 (5 bases). CDR3 length: 11 residues. Germline CDR1 and CDR2: SQVTM and ANQGSEA. The V and J ends lost 3 bases and 8 bases respectively, with 10 bases between them. The CDR3 here is CSVEGGAEAFF. The CDR3 region has the DNA TGCAGCGTTGAGGGGGGAGCCGAAGCTTTCTTT.

The rearrangement joins TRBV5-1 to TRBJ2-5; 13 bases fit TRBD2. The length of the CDR3 is 18 residues. V trimming: 4 bases; J trimming: 3 bases; junction bases outside the gene matches: 12. Germline V gene sequence: CDR1 SGHRS, CDR2 YFSETQ. CDR3 sequence reads: CASSPTVTSGRPKETQYF. Here the CDR3 DNA reads TGCGCCAGCAGCCCGACTGTGACTAGCGGGAGGCCGAAAGAGACCCAGTACTTC.

V and J are TRBV7-9 and TRBJ1-4; D remains ambiguous. The CDR3 has 14 residues. Germline V gene sequence: CDR1 SEHNR, CDR2 FQNEAQ (reference sequence). Trimming pared 2 bases from V and 6 bases from J, leaving 10 bases between. The CDR3 DNA is TGTGCCAGCAGCTTAATACGGTTTGATGAAAAACTGTTTTTT. It encodes CASSLIRFDEKLFF.

Here the CDR3 reads CASSAGRIHSAPNQPQHF. CDR3 coding DNA: TGTGCCAGCAGTGCAGGCCGGATCCATTCTGCCCCTAATCAGCCCCAGCATTTT. The chain recombines TRBV2 with TRBJ1-5; D is unclear. Per the germline V gene, CDR1 is SNHLY and CDR2 is FYNNEI. V was shortened by 4 bases and J by 4 bases, with 23 bases between the two germline ends. This CDR3 contains 18 residues.

The chain links TRBV30 to TRBJ2-5; TRBD2 aligns across 7 bases. J lost 2 bases, V lost 2 bases, and 2 bases had no gene match. Germline CDR1 GTSNPN, CDR2 SVGIG (reference sequence). The CDR3 is 13 amino acids. This chain's CDR3 is CAWSRTRQETQYF. The CDR3 bases are TGTGCCTGGAGTAGGACTAGGCAAGAGACCCAGTACTTC.

This chain uses TRBV4-3 with TRBJ1-6; no clear D. Trimming stripped 0 bases from V and 7 bases from J, with 13 bases between. This CDR3 contains 16 residues. Looked up from germline, CDR1 is LGHNA and CDR2 is YSLEER. This CDR3 reads CASSQDREDGNSPLHF. CDR3 sequence (DNA): TGCGCCAGCAGCCAAGATCGAGAGGATGGGAATTCACCCCTCCACTTT.

The chain links TRBV5-1 to TRBJ2-2; a possible D gene is TRBD1 (5 bases). The CDR3 extends over 15 amino acids. V was shortened by 0 bases and J by 1 base, with 7 bases between the two germline ends. Looked up from germline, CDR1 is SGHRS and CDR2 is YFSETQ. DNA for the CDR3: TGCGCCAGCAGCTTGGCAGGGCTGAACACCGGGGAGCTGTTTTTT. This translates into CASSLAGLNTGELFF. Using reference TRBV5-1 and TRBJ2-2 for the parts outside the CDR3, the full variable domain is KAGVTQTPRYLIKTRGQQVTLSCSPISGHRSVSWYQQTPGQGLQFLFEYFSETQRNKGNFPGRFSGRQFSNSRSEMNVSTLELGDSALYLCASSLAGLNTGELFFGEGSRLTVL.

The gene calls are TRBV5-6 and TRBJ2-1, with 12 nucleotides matching TRBD2. After removal of 4 bases from V and 7 bases from J, the junction contained 9 bases not matched to a gene. The length of the CDR3 is 16 residues. Germline V gene lookup returns CDR1 SGHDT and CDR2 YYEEEE. CDR3 nucleotides: TGTGCCAGCAGCCCACGGACTAGCGGGATTCCTAATGAGCAGTTCTTC. It translates to CASSPRTSGIPNEQFF.

The chain carries TRBV14 and TRBJ2-1; D unresolved. The CDR3 consists of 13 residues. The germline V gene has CDR1 SGHDN and CDR2 FVKESK. V shed 0 bases and J shed 6 bases, with 6 bases lying between them. This CDR3 is CASSQEVFNEQFF. CDR3 DNA sequence: TGTGCCAGCAGCCAAGAGGTATTCAATGAGCAGTTCTTC.

This rearrangement joins TRBV4-2 to TRBJ1-5, with D unclear. CDR3 size: 15 residues. V lost 4 bases, J lost 0 bases, and 10 bases lay in between. Looked up from germline, CDR1 is LGHNA and CDR2 is YNFKEQ. CDR3 in DNA: TGTGCCAGCAGCCTGGAGATATATAGCAATCAGCCCCAGCATTTT. Translation gives CASSLEIYSNQPQHF.